What follows are 2 T cell receptor beta chains derived from one specimen sequenced in a study of blood T cell repertoires in COVID-19. Data came from immunoSEQ multiplex PCR; TCRdb stores just in-frame clones and leaves some out. The profile shows nearly 200,000 clones, around 90% of them singletons. Source material: PBMCs or T cells enriched from blood (not recorded which). The receptors come from a woman aged 18-29 years who had recovered from COVID-19.

This chain uses TRBV2 with TRBJ1-2, with D perhaps TRBD1 (6 bases). The CDR3 has 12 residues. Trimming cost V 5 bases and J 8 bases, with 12 bases left between them. Germline lookup yields CDR1 SNHLY and CDR2 FYNNEI. In DNA form, the CDR3 reads TGTGCCAGCAGTTCCTCAGGGGTCGGCTACACCTTC. Translation: CASSSSGVGYTF.

Concerning this clone itself: Germline and junction disagree at one end, which may indicate a read error. V gene TRBV18 combines with J gene TRBJ2-7; 7 bases line up with TRBD1. This CDR3 comprises 13 residues. CDR1 and CDR2 (germline): KGHSH, LQKENI. CDR3: CASSPPGQPSPNF. The CDR3 DNA follows: TGTGCCAGCTCACCTCCGGGACAGCCTAGTCCCAACTTC.